This note documents a single T cell receptor beta chain sequence. This sample was included in a study of blood T cell repertoires in COVID-19. About the research overall: Samples came from the United States, Italy and Spain, spanning acute and convalescent COVID-19. T cells, B-cell-depleted T cells, or PBMCs provided the cDNA or gDNA that served as material.

This CDR3 has 13 amino acids. After removal of 4 bases from V and 9 bases from J, the junction contained 4 bases not matched to a gene. Germline V gene sequence: CDR1 LNHDA, CDR2 SQIVND (reference sequence). Sequencing used immunoSEQ multiplex PCR; TCRdb keeps in-frame clones, though not all of them. The table shows about 150,000 clones, with roughly four fifths occurring only once. Material for sequencing was peripheral blood. The clonotype originates from a human donor with acute or convalescent COVID-19. The donor label of this sample is uncertain. The chain combines TRBV19 with TRBJ2-4, with TRBD1 matching 9 bases. CDR3 nucleotides: TGTGCCAGTAGTAGGGACAGGGCGGGCATTCAGTACTTC. Protein product: CASSRDRAGIQYF.